This T cell receptor beta chain emerged from a study of beta chain features in type 1 diabetes. Of the isolated RNA, all was reverse transcribed, and so the sequenced material was expressed TCRB transcripts. Produced via immunoSEQ multiplex PCR; TCRdb's table is partial and in-frame only. The sample holds about 140,000 clones, 6.9% seen once. This CDR3 comprises 16 residues. In germline, CDR1 is LNHDA, CDR2 SQIVND (reference sequence). V dropped 3 bases and J dropped 2; count of bases not matched to a gene: 8. Sequences were obtained from central memory CD4+ T cells from blood. V gene TRBV19 combines with J gene TRBJ2-3; 7 nucleotides line up with TRBD2. The source of this sequence is a woman aged 25 to 39 in good health. The DNA of the CDR3 is TGTGCCAGTAGTATCAGGGCGGGAGAGGTCACAGATACGCAGTATTTT. Translating gives CASSIRAGEVTDTQYF.